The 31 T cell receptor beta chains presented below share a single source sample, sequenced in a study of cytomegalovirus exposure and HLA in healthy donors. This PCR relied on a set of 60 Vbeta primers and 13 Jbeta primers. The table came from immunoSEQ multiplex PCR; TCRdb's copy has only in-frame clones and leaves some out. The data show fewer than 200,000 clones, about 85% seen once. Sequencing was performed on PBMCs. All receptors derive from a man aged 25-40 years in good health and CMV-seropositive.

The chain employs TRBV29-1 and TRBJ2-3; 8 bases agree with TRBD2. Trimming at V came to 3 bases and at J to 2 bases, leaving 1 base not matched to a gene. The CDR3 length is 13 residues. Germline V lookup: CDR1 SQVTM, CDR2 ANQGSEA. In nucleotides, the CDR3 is TGCAGCGTTGACGGGAGGGCCACAGATACGCAGTATTTT. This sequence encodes CSVDGRATDTQYF.

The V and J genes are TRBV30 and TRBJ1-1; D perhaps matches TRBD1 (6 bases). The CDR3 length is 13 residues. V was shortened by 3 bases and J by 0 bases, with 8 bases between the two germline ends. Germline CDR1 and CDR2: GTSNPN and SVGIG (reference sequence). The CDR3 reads CAWRDSLNTEAFF. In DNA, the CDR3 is TGTGCCTGGAGGGACAGCTTGAACACTGAAGCTTTCTTT.

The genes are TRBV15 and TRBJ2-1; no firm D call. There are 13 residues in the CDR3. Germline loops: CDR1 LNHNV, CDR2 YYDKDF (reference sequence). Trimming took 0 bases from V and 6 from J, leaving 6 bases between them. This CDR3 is CATSRDPPNEQFF. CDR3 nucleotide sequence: TGTGCCACCAGCAGAGATCCTCCCAATGAGCAGTTCTTC.

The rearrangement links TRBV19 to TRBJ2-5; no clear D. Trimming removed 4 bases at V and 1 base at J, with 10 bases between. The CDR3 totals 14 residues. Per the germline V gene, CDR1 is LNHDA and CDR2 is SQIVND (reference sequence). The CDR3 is CASSTSSVQETQYF. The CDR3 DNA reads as TGTGCCAGTAGTACCTCCTCGGTCCAAGAGACCCAGTACTTC.

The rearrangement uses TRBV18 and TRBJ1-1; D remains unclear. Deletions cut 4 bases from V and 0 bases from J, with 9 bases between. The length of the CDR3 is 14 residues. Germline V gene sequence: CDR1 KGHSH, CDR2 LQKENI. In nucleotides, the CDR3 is TGTGCCAGCTCACGGAGTACTATGAACACTGAAGCTTTCTTT. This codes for CASSRSTMNTEAFF.

The CDR3 region is CASSLAAGWNTGELFF. CDR3 DNA: TGTGCCAGCAGCTTGGCGGCAGGATGGAACACCGGGGAGCTGTTTTTT. The chain joins TRBV5-5 to TRBJ2-2; D gene unclear. CDR1 is SGHKS, CDR2 YYEKEE, per germline (reference sequence). The length of the CDR3 is 16 residues. With 0 bases removed from V and 1 base from J, the gap between germline ends came to 10 bases.

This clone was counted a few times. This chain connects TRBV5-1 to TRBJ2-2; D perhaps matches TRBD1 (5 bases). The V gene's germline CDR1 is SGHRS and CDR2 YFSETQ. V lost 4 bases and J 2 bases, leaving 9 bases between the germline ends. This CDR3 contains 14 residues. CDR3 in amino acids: CASSVTVNTGELFF. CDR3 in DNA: TGCGCCAGCAGCGTGACAGTAAACACCGGGGAGCTGTTTTTT.

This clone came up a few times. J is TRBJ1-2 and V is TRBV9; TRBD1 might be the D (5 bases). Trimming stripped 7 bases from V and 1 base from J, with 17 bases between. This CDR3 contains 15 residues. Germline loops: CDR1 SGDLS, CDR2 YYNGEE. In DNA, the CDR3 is TGTGCCAGCGGAGGGACCCAGACAATTAACTATGGCTACACCTTC. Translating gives CASGGTQTINYGYTF.

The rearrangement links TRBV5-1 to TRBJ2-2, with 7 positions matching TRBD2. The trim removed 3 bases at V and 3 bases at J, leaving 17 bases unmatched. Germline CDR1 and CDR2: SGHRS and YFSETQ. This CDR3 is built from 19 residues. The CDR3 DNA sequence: TGCGCCAGCAGCTCGGTTGGATCAAGGGAGGGATGGGACACCGGGGAGCTGTTTTTT. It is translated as CASSSVGSREGWDTGELFF. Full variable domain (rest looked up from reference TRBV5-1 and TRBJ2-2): KAGVTQTPRYLIKTRGQQVTLSCSPISGHRSVSWYQQTPGQGLQFLFEYFSETQRNKGNFPGRFSGRQFSNSRSEMNVSTLELGDSALYLCASSSVGSREGWDTGELFFGEGSRLTVL.

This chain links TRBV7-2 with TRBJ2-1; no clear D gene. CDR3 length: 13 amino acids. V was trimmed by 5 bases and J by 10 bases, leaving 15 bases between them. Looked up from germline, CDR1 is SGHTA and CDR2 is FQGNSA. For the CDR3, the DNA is TGTGCCAGCAGCCCGATTTTTGGAGAGGAGCAGTTCTTC. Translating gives CASSPIFGEEQFF.

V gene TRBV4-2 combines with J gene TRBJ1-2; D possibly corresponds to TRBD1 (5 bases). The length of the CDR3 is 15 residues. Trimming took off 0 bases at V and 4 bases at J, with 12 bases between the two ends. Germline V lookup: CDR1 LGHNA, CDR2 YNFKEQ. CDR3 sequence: CASSQDLVGGYGYTF. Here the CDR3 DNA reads TGTGCCAGCAGCCAAGATTTGGTGGGGGGCTATGGCTACACCTTC.

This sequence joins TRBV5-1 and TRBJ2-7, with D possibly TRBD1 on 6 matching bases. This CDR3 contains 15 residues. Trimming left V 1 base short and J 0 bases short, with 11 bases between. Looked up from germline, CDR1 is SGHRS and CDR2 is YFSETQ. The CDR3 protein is CASSLRTVYSYEQYF. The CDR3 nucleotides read TGCGCCAGCAGCTTGAGGACAGTTTACTCCTACGAGCAGTACTTC.

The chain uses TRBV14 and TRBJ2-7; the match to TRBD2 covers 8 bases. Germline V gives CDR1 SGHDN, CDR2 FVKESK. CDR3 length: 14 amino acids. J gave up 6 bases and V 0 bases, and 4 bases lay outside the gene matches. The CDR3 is CASSQELADSEQYF. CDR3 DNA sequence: TGTGCCAGCAGCCAAGAACTAGCGGATAGCGAGCAGTACTTC.

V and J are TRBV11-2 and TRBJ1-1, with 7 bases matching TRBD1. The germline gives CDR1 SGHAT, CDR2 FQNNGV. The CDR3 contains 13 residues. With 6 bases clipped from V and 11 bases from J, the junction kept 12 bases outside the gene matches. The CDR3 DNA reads TGTGCCAGCAGTCTACAGGGGAATTCTATGGCTTTCTTT. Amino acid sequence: CASSLQGNSMAFF.

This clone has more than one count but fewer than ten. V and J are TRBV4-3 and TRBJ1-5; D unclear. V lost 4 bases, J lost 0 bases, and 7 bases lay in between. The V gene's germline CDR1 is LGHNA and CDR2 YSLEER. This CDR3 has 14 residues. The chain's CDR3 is CASSPTTSNQPQHF. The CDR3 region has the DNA TGCGCCAGCAGCCCTACTACTAGCAATCAGCCCCAGCATTTT.

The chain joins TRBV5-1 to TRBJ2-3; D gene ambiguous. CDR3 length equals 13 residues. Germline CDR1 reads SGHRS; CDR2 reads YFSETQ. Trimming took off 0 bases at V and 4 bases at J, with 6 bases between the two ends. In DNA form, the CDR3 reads TGCGCCAGCAGCTTGGCCGAGGCAGATACGCAGTATTTT. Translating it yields CASSLAEADTQYF.

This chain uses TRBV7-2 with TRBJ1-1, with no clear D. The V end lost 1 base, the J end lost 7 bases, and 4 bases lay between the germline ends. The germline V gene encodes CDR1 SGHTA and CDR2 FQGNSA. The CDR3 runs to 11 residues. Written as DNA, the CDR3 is TGTGCCAGCAGCTTAGGCGGTGAAGCTTTCTTT. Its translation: CASSLGGEAFF.

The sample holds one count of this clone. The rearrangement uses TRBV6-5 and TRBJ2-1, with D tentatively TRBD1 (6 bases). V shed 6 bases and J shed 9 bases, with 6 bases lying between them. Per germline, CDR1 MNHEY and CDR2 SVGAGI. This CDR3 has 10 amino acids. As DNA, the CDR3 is TGTGCCAGCAGCAGGGGTGAGCAGTTCTTC. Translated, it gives CASSRGEQFF.

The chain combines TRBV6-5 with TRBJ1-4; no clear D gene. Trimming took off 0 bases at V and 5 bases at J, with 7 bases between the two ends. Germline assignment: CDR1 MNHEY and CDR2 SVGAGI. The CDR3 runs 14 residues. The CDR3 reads CASSYSRSNEKLFF. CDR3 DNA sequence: TGTGCCAGCAGTTACTCGAGGTCAAATGAAAAACTGTTTTTT.

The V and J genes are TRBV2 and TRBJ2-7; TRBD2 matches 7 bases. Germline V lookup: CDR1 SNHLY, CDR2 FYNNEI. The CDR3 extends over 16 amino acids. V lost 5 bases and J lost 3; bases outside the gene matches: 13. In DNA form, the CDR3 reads TGTGCCAGCAGTAGACTAGAGCGGGACGCATACTACGAGCAGTACTTC. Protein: CASSRLERDAYYEQYF.

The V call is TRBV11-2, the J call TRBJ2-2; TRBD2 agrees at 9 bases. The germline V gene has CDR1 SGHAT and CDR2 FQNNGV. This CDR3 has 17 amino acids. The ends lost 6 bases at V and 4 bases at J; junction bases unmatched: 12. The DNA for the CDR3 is TGTGCCAGCAGTTCGACCGGGACTAGCCGAACCACCGGGGAGCTGTTTTTT. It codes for CASSSTGTSRTTGELFF.

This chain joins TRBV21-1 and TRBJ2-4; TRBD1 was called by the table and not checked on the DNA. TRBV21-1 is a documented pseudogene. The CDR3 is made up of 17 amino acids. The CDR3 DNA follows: TGTGCCAGCAGGGGACTTTGCATGACAGGGGGCGAAAACATTCAGTACTTC. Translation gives CASRGLCMTGGENIQYF.

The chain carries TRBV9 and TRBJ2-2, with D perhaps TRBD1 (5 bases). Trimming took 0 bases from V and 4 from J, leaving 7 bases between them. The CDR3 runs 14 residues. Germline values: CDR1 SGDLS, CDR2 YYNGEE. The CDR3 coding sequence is TGTGCCAGCAGCGTAGCCCAGGGCACCGGGGAGCTGTTTTTT. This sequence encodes CASSVAQGTGELFF.

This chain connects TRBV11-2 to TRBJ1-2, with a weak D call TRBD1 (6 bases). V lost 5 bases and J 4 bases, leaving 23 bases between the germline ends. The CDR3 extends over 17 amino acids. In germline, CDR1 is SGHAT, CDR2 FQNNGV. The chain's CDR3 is CASSPHPDRSYPYGYTF. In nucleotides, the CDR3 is TGTGCCAGCAGCCCTCACCCAGACAGGTCCTACCCCTATGGCTACACCTTC. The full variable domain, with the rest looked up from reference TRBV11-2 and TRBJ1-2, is EAGVAQSPRYKIIEKRQSVAFWCNPISGHATLYWYQQILGQGPKLLIQFQNNGVVDDSQLPKDRFSAERLKGVDSTLKIQPAKLEDSAVYLCASSPHPDRSYPYGYTFGSGTRLTVV.

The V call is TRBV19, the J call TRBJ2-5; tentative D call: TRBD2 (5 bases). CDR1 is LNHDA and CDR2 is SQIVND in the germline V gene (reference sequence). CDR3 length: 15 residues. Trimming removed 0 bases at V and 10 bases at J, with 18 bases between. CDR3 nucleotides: TGTGCCAGTAGTATAGATACCTCGAAGGGCGGGTACCAGTACTTC. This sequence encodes CASSIDTSKGGYQYF.

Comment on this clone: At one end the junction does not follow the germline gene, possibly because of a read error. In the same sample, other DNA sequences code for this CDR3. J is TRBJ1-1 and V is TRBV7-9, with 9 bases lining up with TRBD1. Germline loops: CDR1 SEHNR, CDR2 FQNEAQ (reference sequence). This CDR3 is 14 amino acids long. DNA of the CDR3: TGTTCCAGCAGCTTGGGACAGGGAAACACTGAAGCTTTCTTT. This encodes CSSSLGQGNTEAFF.

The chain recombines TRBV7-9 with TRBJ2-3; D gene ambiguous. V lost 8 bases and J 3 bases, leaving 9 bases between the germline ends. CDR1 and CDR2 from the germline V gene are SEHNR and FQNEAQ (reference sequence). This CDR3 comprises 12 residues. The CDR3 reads CASQDSTDTQYF. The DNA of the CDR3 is TGTGCCAGCCAGGATAGTACAGATACGCAGTATTTT.

The CDR3 region is CASSQPPGQGNTGELFF. The CDR3 region has the DNA TGCGCCAGCAGCCAACCACCGGGACAGGGCAACACCGGGGAGCTGTTTTTT. The chain uses TRBV23-1 and TRBJ2-2; 9 nucleotides match TRBD1. TRBV23-1 is annotated as an ORF whose role is uncertain. V was clipped by 6 bases and J by 2 bases; unmatched bases: 10. The CDR3 runs to 17 residues.

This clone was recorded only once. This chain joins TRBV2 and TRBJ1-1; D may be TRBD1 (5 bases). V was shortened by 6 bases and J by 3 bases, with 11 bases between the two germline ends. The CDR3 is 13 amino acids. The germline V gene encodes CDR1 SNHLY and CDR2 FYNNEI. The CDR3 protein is CASRPQGYTEAFF. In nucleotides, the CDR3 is TGTGCCAGCAGACCCCAGGGTTACACTGAAGCTTTCTTT.

The CDR3 DNA reads as TGCAGCGTTGACCCAGGGCTACACCAAGAGACCCAGTACTTC. The encoded protein is CSVDPGLHQETQYF. V is TRBV29-1 and J is TRBJ2-5; D possibly corresponds to TRBD1 (5 bases). V lost 3 bases, J lost 0 bases, and 11 bases lay in between. This CDR3 has 14 residues. Looked up from germline, CDR1 is SQVTM and CDR2 is ANQGSEA.

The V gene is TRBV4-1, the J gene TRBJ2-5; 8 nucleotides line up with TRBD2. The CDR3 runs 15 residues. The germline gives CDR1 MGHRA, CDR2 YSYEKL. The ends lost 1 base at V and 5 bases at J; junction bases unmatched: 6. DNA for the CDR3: TGCGCCAGCAGCCAAGGTATTAGCGGGGCCGAGACCCAGTACTTC. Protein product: CASSQGISGAETQYF.